This T cell receptor (beta chain) is from a study of T cell changes during pregnancy in multiple sclerosis. Clones were read by immunoSEQ multiplex PCR, and TCRdb kept only the in-frame ones, dropping some. Here the sample spans tens of thousands of clones, 88% being singletons. Per the germline V gene, CDR1 is SGDLS and CDR2 is YYNGEE. The CDR3 spans 16 residues. Trimming pared 4 bases from V and 1 base from J, leaving 14 bases between. The J gene is TRBJ1-4, the V gene TRBV9; D remains ambiguous. This receptor was obtained from a female donor with multiple sclerosis, enrolled in a pregnancy study. This sample comprised CD4+ T cells from peripheral blood mononuclear cells, obtained before pregnancy. The CDR3 coding sequence is TGTGCCAGCAGCCCGCGAAGCGGACGAACTAATGAAAAACTGTTTTTT. This translates into CASSPRSGRTNEKLFF.